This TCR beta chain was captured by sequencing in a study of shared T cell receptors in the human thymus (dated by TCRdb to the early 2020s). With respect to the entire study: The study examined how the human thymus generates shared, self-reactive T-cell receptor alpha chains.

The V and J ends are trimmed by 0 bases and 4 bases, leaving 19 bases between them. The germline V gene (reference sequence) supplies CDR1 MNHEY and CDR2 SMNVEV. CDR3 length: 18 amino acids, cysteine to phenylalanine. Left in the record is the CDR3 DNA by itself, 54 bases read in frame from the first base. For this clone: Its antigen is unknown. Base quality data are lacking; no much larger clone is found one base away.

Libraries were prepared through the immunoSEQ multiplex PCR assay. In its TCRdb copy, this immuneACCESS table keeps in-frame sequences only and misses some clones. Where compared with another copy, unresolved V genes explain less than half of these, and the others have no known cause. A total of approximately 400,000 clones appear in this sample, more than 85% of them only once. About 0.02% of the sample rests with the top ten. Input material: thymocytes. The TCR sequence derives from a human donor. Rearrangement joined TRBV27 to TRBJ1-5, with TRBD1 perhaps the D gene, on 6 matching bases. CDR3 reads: CASSLSIAGALLNQPQHF. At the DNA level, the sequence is TGTGCCAGCAGTTTATCGATTGCGGGGGCGCTTCTAAATCAGCCCCAGCATTTT.